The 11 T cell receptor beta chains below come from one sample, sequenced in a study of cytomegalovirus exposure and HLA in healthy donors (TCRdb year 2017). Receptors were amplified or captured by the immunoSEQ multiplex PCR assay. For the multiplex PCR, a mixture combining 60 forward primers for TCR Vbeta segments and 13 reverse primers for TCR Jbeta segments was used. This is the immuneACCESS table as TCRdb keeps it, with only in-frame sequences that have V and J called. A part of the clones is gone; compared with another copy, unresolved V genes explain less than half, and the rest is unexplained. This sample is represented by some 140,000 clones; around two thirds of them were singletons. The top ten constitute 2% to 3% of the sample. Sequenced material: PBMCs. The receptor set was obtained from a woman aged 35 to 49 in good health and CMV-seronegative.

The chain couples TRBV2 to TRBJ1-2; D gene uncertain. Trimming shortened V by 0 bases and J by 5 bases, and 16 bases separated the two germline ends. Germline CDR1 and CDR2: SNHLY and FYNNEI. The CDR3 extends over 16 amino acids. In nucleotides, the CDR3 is TGTGCCAGCAGTGAAGCGACTAACGGGCCTCAATATGGCTACACCTTC. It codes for CASSEATNGPQYGYTF. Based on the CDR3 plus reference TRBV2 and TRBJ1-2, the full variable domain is EPEVTQTPSHQVTQMGQEVILRCVPISNHLYFYWYRQILGQKVEFLVSFYNNEISEKSEIFDDQFSVERPDGSNFTLKIRSTKLEDSAMYFCASSEATNGPQYGYTFGSGTRLTVV.

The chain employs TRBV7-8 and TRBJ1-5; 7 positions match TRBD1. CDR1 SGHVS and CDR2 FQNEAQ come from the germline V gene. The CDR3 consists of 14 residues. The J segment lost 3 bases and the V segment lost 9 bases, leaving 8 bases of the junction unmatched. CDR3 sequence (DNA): TGTGCCAGTCAAGAGGGACAGCTCAATCAGCCCCAGCATTTT. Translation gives CASQEGQLNQPQHF. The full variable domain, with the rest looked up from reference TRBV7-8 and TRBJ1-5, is GAGVSQSPRYKVAKRGQDVALRCDPISGHVSLFWYQQALGQGPEFLTYFQNEAQLDKSGLPSDRFFAERPEGSVSTLKIQRTQQEDSAVYLCASQEGQLNQPQHFGDGTRLSIL.

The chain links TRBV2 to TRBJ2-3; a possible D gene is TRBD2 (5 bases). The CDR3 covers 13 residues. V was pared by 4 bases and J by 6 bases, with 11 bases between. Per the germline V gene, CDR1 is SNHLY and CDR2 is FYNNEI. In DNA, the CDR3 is TGTGCCAGCAGTGTGAGGGAAAACGATACGCAGTATTTT. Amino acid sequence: CASSVRENDTQYF. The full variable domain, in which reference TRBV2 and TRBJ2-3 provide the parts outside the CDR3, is EPEVTQTPSHQVTQMGQEVILRCVPISNHLYFYWYRQILGQKVEFLVSFYNNEISEKSEIFDDQFSVERPDGSNFTLKIRSTKLEDSAMYFCASSVRENDTQYFGPGTRLTVL.

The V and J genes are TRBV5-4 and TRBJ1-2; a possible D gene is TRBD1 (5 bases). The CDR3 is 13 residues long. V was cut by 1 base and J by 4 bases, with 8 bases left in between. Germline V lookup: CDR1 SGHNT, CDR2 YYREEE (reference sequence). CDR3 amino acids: CASSLTGSYGYTF. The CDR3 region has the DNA TGTGCCAGCAGCTTGACAGGTAGCTATGGCTACACCTTC.

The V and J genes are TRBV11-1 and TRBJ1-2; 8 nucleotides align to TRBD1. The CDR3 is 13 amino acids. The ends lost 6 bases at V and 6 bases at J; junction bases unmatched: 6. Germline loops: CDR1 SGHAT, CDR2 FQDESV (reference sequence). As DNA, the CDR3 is TGTGCCAGCAGTCCGGACAGGGTGAATGGCTACACCTTC. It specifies CASSPDRVNGYTF.

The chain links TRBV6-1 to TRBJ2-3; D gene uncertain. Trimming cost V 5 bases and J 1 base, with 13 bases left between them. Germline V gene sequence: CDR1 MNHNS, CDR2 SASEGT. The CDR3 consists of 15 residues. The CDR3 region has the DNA TGTGCCAGCAGTCCCTACGGGTTCGGCACAGATACGCAGTATTTT. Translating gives CASSPYGFGTDTQYF.

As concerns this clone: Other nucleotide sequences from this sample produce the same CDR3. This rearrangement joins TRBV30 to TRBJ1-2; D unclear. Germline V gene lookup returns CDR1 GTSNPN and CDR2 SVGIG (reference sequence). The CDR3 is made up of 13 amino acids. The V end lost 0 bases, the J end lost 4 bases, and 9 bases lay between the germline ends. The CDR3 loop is CAWSVLGPYGYTF. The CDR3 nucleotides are TGTGCCTGGAGTGTACTAGGGCCCTATGGCTACACCTTC. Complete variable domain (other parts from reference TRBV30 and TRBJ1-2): SQTIHQWPATLVQPVGSPLSLECTVEGTSNPNLYWYRQAAGRGLQLLFYSVGIGQISSEVPQNLSASRPQDRQFILSSKKLLLSDSGFYLCAWSVLGPYGYTFGSGTRLTVV.

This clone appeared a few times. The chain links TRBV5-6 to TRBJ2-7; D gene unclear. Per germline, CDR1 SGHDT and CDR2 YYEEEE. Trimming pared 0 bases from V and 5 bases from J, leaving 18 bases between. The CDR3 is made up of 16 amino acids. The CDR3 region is CASSLVPSRRRNEQYF. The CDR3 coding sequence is TGTGCCAGCAGCTTGGTTCCGTCGAGAAGAAGAAACGAGCAGTACTTC.

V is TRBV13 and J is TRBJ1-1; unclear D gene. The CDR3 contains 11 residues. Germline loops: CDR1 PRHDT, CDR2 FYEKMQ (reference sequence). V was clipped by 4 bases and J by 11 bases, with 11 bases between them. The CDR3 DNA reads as TGTGCCAGCAGCTCCGCATCGGGGGCTTTCTTT. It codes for CASSSASGAFF.

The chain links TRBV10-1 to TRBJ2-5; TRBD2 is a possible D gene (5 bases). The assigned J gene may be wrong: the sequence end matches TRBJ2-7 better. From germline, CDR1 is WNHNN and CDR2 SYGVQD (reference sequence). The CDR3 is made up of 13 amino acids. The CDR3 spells CASSREGSYEQYF. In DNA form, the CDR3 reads TGCGCCAGCAGTAGAGAGGGATCCTACGAGCAGTACTTC.

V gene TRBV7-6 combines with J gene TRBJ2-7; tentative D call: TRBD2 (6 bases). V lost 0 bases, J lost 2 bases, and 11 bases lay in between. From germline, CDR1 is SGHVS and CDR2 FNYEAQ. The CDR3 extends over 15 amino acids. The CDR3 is CASSLAFGGPYEQYF. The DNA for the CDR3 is TGTGCCAGCAGCTTAGCGTTCGGGGGACCCTACGAGCAGTACTTC.